A selection of T cell receptor beta chains follows, all from one sample in a study of blood T cells in healthy people across ages. MiXCR was run by TCRdb on the 5' RACE reads, yielding one entry per CDR3 protein. The sample comprises 800,000 to 950,000 distinct CDR3 sequences, 25% to 35% of which are singletons, and 10% rests with the top ten. The same sample was also studied in work on T cells of mothers and their children.

Sequencing input: blood. Receptors originate from a woman aged 40 to 50 in good health. CDR3s include the opening cysteine and the closing phenylalanine or tryptophan.

>TRBJ2-7|TRBV5-4
CASSLWTGAHEQYF
>TRBJ1-4|TRBV6-1
CASSELGQGDEKLFF
>TRBJ1-1|TRBV6-2/TRBV6-3
CASVRGGTTEAFF
>TRBJ1-4|TRBV2
CASATAFIEELFF
>TRBJ1-4|TRBV6-6
CASSDGGRGRNEKLFF
>TRBJ2-5|TRBV30
CAWSVRWAETQYF
>TRBJ2-3|TRBV20-1
CSASSWESSTDTQYF
>TRBJ2-1|TRBV5-1
CASSLVSGQGAHGQFF
>TRBJ1-1|TRBV6-6
CASSYGGQGAPEAFF
>TRBJ2-4|TRBV12-3/TRBV12-4
CASRRGLQMRDIQYF
>TRBJ2-1|TRBV7-2
CASSISTSGGNSYNEQFF
>TRBJ1-4|TRBV6-2/TRBV6-3
CASSYSSRDEKLFF
>TRBJ2-7|TRBV18
CASSPSRGQGSEQYF
>TRBJ2-5|TRBV18
CASSPSGGGASGQETQYF
>TRBJ2-1|TRBV29-1
CSVGLAVGEQFF
>TRBJ1-2|TRBV5-1
CASSLVQGRGYTF
>TRBJ1-2|TRBV7-2
CASSLDRMGYTF
>TRBJ2-7|TRBV3-1
CASSQEDRAGPYEQYF